This entry lists 28 T cell receptor beta chains sequenced from one sample in a study of OX40 agonist ivuxolimab in advanced cancers. Profiling relied on immunoSEQ multiplex PCR, and the TCRdb table lists in-frame clones only, not all of them. The table includes under 80,000 clones, around nine tenths detected once. The material sequenced was CD4+ or CD8+ T cells sorted from blood, taken in a trial of the OX40 agonist ivuxolimab. These receptors were taken from an adult with an advanced solid tumor such as melanoma, head and neck, liver or kidney cancer.

V usage is TRBV10-3 and J usage is TRBJ2-7; TRBD1 might be the D (6 bases). Trimming left V 2 bases short and J 4 bases short, with 6 bases between. Germline CDR1 and CDR2: ENHRY and SYGVKD. This CDR3 is 12 amino acids long. CDR3 sequence (DNA): TGTGCCATCAGTGAGACAGGGTACGAGCAGTACTTC. This gives the protein CAISETGYEQYF.

V gene TRBV7-3 combines with J gene TRBJ2-1, with a possible D match to TRBD2 (7 bases). The germline V gene has CDR1 SGHTA and CDR2 FQGTGA. The CDR3 spans 17 residues. Trimming removed 0 bases at V and 9 bases at J, with 21 bases between. The CDR3 DNA reads as TGTGCCAGCAGCTTAACGTTAATGAGGGGGGGCCACGTTGAGCAGTTCTTC. Protein: CASSLTLMRGGHVEQFF.

J is TRBJ2-7 and V is TRBV5-5; 7 nucleotides agree with TRBD2. With 2 bases clipped from V and 7 bases from J, the junction kept 3 bases outside the gene matches. Looked up from germline, CDR1 is SGHKS and CDR2 is YYEKEE (reference sequence). The CDR3 spans 12 residues. For the CDR3, the DNA is TGTGCCAGCAGCTTTCGGGGAGGGGAGCAGTACTTC. Residues: CASSFRGGEQYF.

The chain carries TRBV27 and TRBJ2-1; tentatively, D is TRBD2 (6 bases). CDR3 length: 15 residues. Trimming took off 7 bases at V and 6 bases at J, with 19 bases between the two ends. CDR1 and CDR2 (germline): MNHEY, SMNVEV (reference sequence). The CDR3 coding sequence is TGTGCCAGCATCCAACTAGGCCGGGACTTCAATGAGCAGTTCTTC. It yields the protein CASIQLGRDFNEQFF.

The J gene is TRBJ1-2, the V gene TRBV5-8, with D possibly matching TRBD1 (5 bases). The CDR3 has 12 residues. Trimming took 4 bases from V and 2 from J, leaving 6 bases between them. Germline-derived CDR1 and CDR2 are SGHTS and YDEGEE. CDR3: CASSAGNYGYTF. The DNA for the CDR3 is TGTGCCAGCAGCGCAGGGAACTATGGCTACACCTTC.

The rearrangement uses TRBV5-1 and TRBJ2-7; 9 bases agree with TRBD1. Losses at the gene ends were 0 bases for V and 6 bases for J; bases not matched to a gene: 7. This CDR3 is 15 amino acids long. Germline-derived CDR1 and CDR2 are SGHRS and YFSETQ. For the CDR3, the DNA is TGCGCCAGCAGCTTGGGGACAGGGGTAATCAGCGAGCAGTACTTC. It yields the protein CASSLGTGVISEQYF. Drawing the rest from reference TRBV5-1 and TRBJ2-7, the complete variable domain is KAGVTQTPRYLIKTRGQQVTLSCSPISGHRSVSWYQQTPGQGLQFLFEYFSETQRNKGNFPGRFSGRQFSNSRSEMNVSTLELGDSALYLCASSLGTGVISEQYFGPGTRLTVT.

The J gene is TRBJ1-5, the V gene TRBV18; tentatively, D is TRBD1 (6 bases). In germline, CDR1 is KGHSH, CDR2 LQKENI. The CDR3 totals 13 residues. Trimming took off 5 bases at V and 4 bases at J, with 9 bases between the two ends. DNA of the CDR3: TGTGCCAGCTCAGCTGGACAGAATCAGCCCCAGCATTTT. Its translation is CASSAGQNQPQHF. Together with reference TRBV18 and TRBJ1-5, the CDR3 gives the full variable domain: NAGVMQNPRHLVRRRGQEARLRCSPMKGHSHVYWYRQLPEEGLKFMVYLQKENIIDESGMPKERFSAEFPKEGPSILRIQQVVRGDSAAYFCASSAGQNQPQHFGDGTRLSIL.

Only a few counts were recorded for this clone. The J gene is TRBJ1-1, the V gene TRBV28, with TRBD1 matching over 9 bases. This CDR3 has 15 amino acids. The germline V gene has CDR1 MDHEN and CDR2 SYDVKM. Germline trimming cut 6 bases from V and 6 bases from J; bases unmatched to any gene: 11. The chain's CDR3 is CASRPTGGQGAEAFF. Written as DNA, the CDR3 is TGTGCCAGCAGGCCGACGGGGGGACAGGGTGCTGAAGCTTTCTTT.

This chain uses TRBV2 with TRBJ2-1, with D perhaps matching TRBD1 (5 bases). CDR1 is SNHLY and CDR2 is FYNNEI in the germline V gene. The CDR3 covers 13 residues. Deletions cut 10 bases from V and 7 bases from J, with 17 bases between. CDR3 coding DNA: TGTGCCACCGGACAACCCCTGGGGAATGAGCAGTTCTTC. This sequence encodes CATGQPLGNEQFF.

Notes on this clone: The same CDR3 arises from other DNA sequences in this sample as well. The CDR3 region has the DNA TGTGCCAGCAGTCTTAGGCTCGGGGGCGGGACCGGGGAGCTGTTTTTT. Translated: CASSLRLGGGTGELFF. The V and J genes are TRBV7-8 and TRBJ2-2; D possibly matches TRBD1 or TRBD2 (6 bases each). V lost 6 bases and J lost 5, with 19 bases in between. The V gene's germline CDR1 is SGHVS and CDR2 FQNEAQ. The CDR3 is made up of 16 amino acids.

The rearrangement joins TRBV15 to TRBJ2-1, with TRBD1 matching 8 bases. From germline, CDR1 is LNHNV and CDR2 YYDKDF (reference sequence). CDR3 length: 13 amino acids. Trimming cost V 5 bases and J 9 bases; bases outside gene matches: 6. CDR3 protein: CATSVGQVSEQFF. The CDR3 DNA is TGTGCCACCAGCGTGGGACAGGTCAGTGAGCAGTTCTTC. Filled out from reference TRBV15 and TRBJ2-1, the complete variable domain reads DAMVIQNPRYQVTQFGKPVTLSCSQTLNHNVMYWYQQKSSQAPKLLFHYYDKDFNNEADTPDNFQSRRPNTSFCFLDIRSPGLGDTAMYLCATSVGQVSEQFFGPGTRLTVL.

The rearrangement uses TRBV5-1 and TRBJ2-2; 10 bases agree with TRBD2. The CDR3 extends over 13 amino acids. Germline CDR1 is SGHRS and CDR2 is YFSETQ. Trimming removed 2 bases from V and 11 bases from J; junction bases left unmatched: 3. For the CDR3, the DNA is TGCGCCAGCAGCTTAACTAGCGGGAACGAGCTGTTTTTT. Protein sequence: CASSLTSGNELFF.

V and J are TRBV19 and TRBJ2-6, with 9 bases matching TRBD1. CDR1 LNHDA and CDR2 SQIVND come from the germline V gene (reference sequence). The trim removed 3 bases at V and 4 bases at J, leaving 10 bases unmatched. The CDR3 sequence is 18 residues long. The CDR3 region is CASSMGTGYSPGANVLTF. CDR3 DNA sequence: TGTGCCAGTAGTATGGGGACAGGGTACTCTCCCGGGGCCAACGTCCTGACTTTC.

The chain employs TRBV7-3 and TRBJ2-1; tentatively, D is TRBD1 or TRBD2 (5 bases each). The CDR3 loop spans 15 amino acids. Germline values: CDR1 SGHTA, CDR2 FQGTGA. Trimming pared 5 bases from V and 7 bases from J, leaving 18 bases between. CDR3 sequence (DNA): TGTGCCAGCAGCGTCACAGGATCCGAGGGGAATGAGCAGTTCTTC. Amino acid sequence: CASSVTGSEGNEQFF. The full variable domain, completed using reference TRBV7-3 and TRBJ2-1, is GAGVSQTPSNKVTEKGKYVELRCDPISGHTALYWYRQSLGQGPEFLIYFQGTGAADDSGLPNDRFFAVRPEGSVSTLKIQRTERGDSAVYLCASSVTGSEGNEQFFGPGTRLTVL.

The gene calls are TRBV7-9 and TRBJ1-1; D is uncertain. The CDR3 loop spans 14 amino acids. The V end lost 1 base, the J end lost 5 bases, and 11 bases lay between the germline ends. From germline, CDR1 is SEHNR and CDR2 FQNEAQ (reference sequence). The DNA for the CDR3 is TGTGCCAGCAGCTTAGGGGAGGGAGAAACTGAAGCTTTCTTT. The encoded protein is CASSLGEGETEAFF.

This clone was detected once. The chain employs TRBV5-1 and TRBJ1-5; 12 nucleotides align to TRBD1. The CDR3 runs 16 residues. J was trimmed by 5 bases and V by 0 bases; bases with no gene match: 3. CDR1 and CDR2 (germline): SGHRS, YFSETQ. Here the CDR3 DNA reads TGCGCCAGCAGCTTGGGTGGGACAGGGGGCTATCAGCCCCAGCATTTT. It is translated as CASSLGGTGGYQPQHF.

The chain carries TRBV27 and TRBJ2-3, with D uncertain. Trimming removed 5 bases at V and 0 bases at J, with 12 bases between. CDR1 is MNHEY, CDR2 SMNVEV, per germline (reference sequence). The CDR3 runs to 15 residues. In DNA, the CDR3 is TGTGCCAGCAGTCCCTTCCGGGCTAGCACAGATACGCAGTATTTT. Residues: CASSPFRASTDTQYF.

The rearrangement joins TRBV5-3 to TRBJ2-2, with TRBD2 identical over 11 bases. TRBV5-3 belongs to the ORF category, with a function that is uncertain. J lost 0 bases, V lost 4 bases, and 5 bases had no gene match. The CDR3 covers 17 residues. CDR3 nucleotide sequence: TGTGCCAGAAGCCACATTAGCGGGAGGGCGAACACCGGGGAGCTGTTTTTT. Protein sequence: CARSHISGRANTGELFF.

This clone was counted between two and nine times. The chain couples TRBV28 to TRBJ2-3; D gene uncertain. This CDR3 contains 13 residues. Germline CDR1 reads MDHEN; CDR2 reads SYDVKM. V gave up 5 bases and J gave up 1 base, with 7 bases separating them. For the CDR3, the DNA is TGTGCCAGCAGTCGACCGGGCACAGATACGCAGTATTTT. This encodes CASSRPGTDTQYF.

The DNA of the CDR3 is TGTGCCATTAGGACTAGCGGGATGGACGAGCAGTACTTC. This gives the protein CAIRTSGMDEQYF. The chain couples TRBV28 to TRBJ2-7, with TRBD2 identical over 12 bases. The J segment lost 5 bases and the V segment lost 10 bases, leaving 6 bases of the junction unmatched. CDR3 length: 13 amino acids. Germline V gene sequence: CDR1 MDHEN, CDR2 SYDVKM.

The DNA for the CDR3 is TGTGCCAGCAGCCTCCCAGGCCACCAAGAGACCCAGTACTTC. It yields the protein CASSLPGHQETQYF. The J gene is TRBJ2-5, the V gene TRBV5-4; D is undetermined. The V end was cut by 4 bases, the J end by 0 bases, with 10 bases between. Looked up from germline, CDR1 is SGHNT and CDR2 is YYREEE (reference sequence). The CDR3 length is 14 residues.

The chain joins TRBV6-1 to TRBJ2-4; 9 bases line up with TRBD2. CDR3 length: 17 amino acids. With V trimmed by 2 bases and J by 10 bases, 15 bases remained unmatched. Germline V gene sequence: CDR1 MNHNS, CDR2 SASEGT. The CDR3 loop reads CASSEFLAGSLGTIQYF. The CDR3 DNA is TGTGCCAGCAGTGAATTTCTAGCGGGGTCCTTAGGGACAATTCAGTACTTC.

The rearrangement joins TRBV18 to TRBJ2-4, with D maybe TRBD1 (5 bases). The V gene's germline CDR1 is KGHSH and CDR2 LQKENI. Trimming took 2 bases from V and 1 from J, leaving 9 bases between them. The CDR3 has 15 amino acids. CDR3 in DNA: TGTGCCAGCTCACCAGGGGCGAGGGCCAAAAACATTCAGTACTTC. Its translation: CASSPGARAKNIQYF.

This sequence joins TRBV30 and TRBJ1-5; 8 bases match TRBD1. The CDR3 sequence is 14 residues long. Germline V lookup: CDR1 GTSNPN, CDR2 SVGIG (reference sequence). With 2 bases clipped from V and 4 bases from J, the junction kept 4 bases outside the gene matches. The CDR3 coding sequence is TGTGCCTGGAGTACGGACAGGGTTAATCAGCCCCAGCATTTT. Protein: CAWSTDRVNQPQHF.

This chain uses TRBV4-2 with TRBJ2-4, with 11 bases fitting TRBD1. V shed 1 base and J 7 bases; nucleotides not matched to a gene: 6. This CDR3 is built from 16 residues. Germline V CDR1 and CDR2: LGHNA, YNFKEQ. The CDR3 is CASSQARDRGGNIQYF. The DNA for the CDR3 is TGTGCCAGCAGCCAAGCGAGGGACAGGGGGGGGAACATTCAGTACTTC.

The genes are TRBV19 and TRBJ1-5; D remains ambiguous. Germline CDR1 and CDR2: LNHDA and SQIVND (reference sequence). V was cut by 6 bases and J by 0 bases, with 12 bases left in between. This CDR3 contains 15 residues. The CDR3, as DNA: TGTGCCAGTAGGTACGGAGCCTTTAGCAATCAGCCCCAGCATTTT. Translated, it gives CASRYGAFSNQPQHF.

The chain joins TRBV7-2 to TRBJ1-2; a possible D gene is TRBD1 (5 bases). CDR1 is SGHTA, CDR2 FQGNSA, per germline. The CDR3 length is 14 residues. The V gene lost 6 bases and the J gene lost 8 bases, with 19 bases spanning the gap. CDR3 residues: CASSISGTNGGYTF. CDR3 DNA: TGTGCCAGCAGTATATCAGGGACGAATGGAGGCTACACCTTC.

The rearrangement uses TRBV7-9 and TRBJ2-7, with D unresolved. The CDR3 sequence is 17 residues long. Germline loops: CDR1 SEHNR, CDR2 FQNEAQ (reference sequence). Trimming took 0 bases from V and 4 from J, leaving 19 bases between them. This chain's CDR3 is CASSLAVEFTRPYEQYF. The CDR3, as DNA: TGTGCCAGCAGCTTAGCGGTGGAGTTCACTCGGCCTTACGAGCAGTACTTC.